This T cell receptor beta chain comes out of a study of blood T cell repertoires in COVID-19. Study overall: Specimens from acute and convalescent COVID-19 originated in the United States, Italy and Spain.

Sequencing was performed with immunoSEQ multiplex PCR; in TCRdb, only in-frame clones are kept and a portion is missing. The sample includes roughly 330,000 clones, roughly 87% seen only once; the top ten take 7.5% to 10%. This CDR3 has 14 amino acids. Trimming cost V 5 bases and J 4 bases; bases outside gene matches: 7. Looked up from germline, CDR1 is MNHEY and CDR2 is SMNVEV (reference sequence). Seattle patients were enrolled during active infection and followed longitudinally. The clonotype was recovered from a man aged 25-40 years with COVID-19, enrolled during active disease. The chain uses TRBV27 and TRBJ2-7, with TRBD2 identical over 8 bases. Sample: peripheral blood. The CDR3 DNA is TGTGCCAGCAGTCCACGAGCGGGAGTGTACGAGCAGTACTTC. Translating gives CASSPRAGVYEQYF.